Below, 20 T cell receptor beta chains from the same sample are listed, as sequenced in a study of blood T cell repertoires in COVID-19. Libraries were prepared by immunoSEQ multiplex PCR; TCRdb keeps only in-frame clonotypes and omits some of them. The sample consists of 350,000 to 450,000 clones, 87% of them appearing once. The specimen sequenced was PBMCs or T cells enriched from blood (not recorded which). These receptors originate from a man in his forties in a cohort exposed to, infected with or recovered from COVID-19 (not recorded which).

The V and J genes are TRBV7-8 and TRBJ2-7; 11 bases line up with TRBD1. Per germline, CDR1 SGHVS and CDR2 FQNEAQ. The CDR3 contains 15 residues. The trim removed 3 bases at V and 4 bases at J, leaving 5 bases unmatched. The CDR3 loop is CASSFQWDRGYEQYF. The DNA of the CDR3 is TGTGCCAGCAGCTTCCAATGGGACAGGGGGTACGAGCAGTACTTC.

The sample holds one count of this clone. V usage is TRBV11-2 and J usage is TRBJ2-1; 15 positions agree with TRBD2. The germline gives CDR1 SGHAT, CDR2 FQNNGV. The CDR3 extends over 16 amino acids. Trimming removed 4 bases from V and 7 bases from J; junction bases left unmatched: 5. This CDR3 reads CASSSRTSGRVNEQFF. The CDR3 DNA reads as TGTGCCAGCAGCTCCAGGACTAGCGGGAGGGTGAATGAGCAGTTCTTC.

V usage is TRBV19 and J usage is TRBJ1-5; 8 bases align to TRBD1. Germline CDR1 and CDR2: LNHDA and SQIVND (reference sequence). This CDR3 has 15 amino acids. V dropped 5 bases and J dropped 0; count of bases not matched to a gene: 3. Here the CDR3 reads CASSSGQGSNQPQHF. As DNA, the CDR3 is TGTGCCAGTAGTTCTGGACAGGGTAGCAATCAGCCCCAGCATTTT. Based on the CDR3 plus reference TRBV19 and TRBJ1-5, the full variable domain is DGGITQSPKYLFRKEGQNVTLSCEQNLNHDAMYWYRQDPGQGLRLIYYSQIVNDFQKGDIAEGYSVSREKKESFPLTVTSAQKNPTAFYLCASSSGQGSNQPQHFGDGTRLSIL.

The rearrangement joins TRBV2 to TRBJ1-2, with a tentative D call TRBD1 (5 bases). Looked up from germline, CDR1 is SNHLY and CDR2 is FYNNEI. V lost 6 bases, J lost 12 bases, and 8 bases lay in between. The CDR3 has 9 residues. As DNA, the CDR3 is TGTGCCAGCAGCGGGGGTGACACCTTC. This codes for CASSGGDTF.

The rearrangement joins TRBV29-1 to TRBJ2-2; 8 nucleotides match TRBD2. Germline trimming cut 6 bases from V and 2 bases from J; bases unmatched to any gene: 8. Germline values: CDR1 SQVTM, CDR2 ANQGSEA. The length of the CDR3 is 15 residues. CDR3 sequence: CSVTSSGSNTGELFF. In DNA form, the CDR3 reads TGCAGCGTAACCTCAAGCGGGAGTAACACCGGGGAGCTGTTTTTT.

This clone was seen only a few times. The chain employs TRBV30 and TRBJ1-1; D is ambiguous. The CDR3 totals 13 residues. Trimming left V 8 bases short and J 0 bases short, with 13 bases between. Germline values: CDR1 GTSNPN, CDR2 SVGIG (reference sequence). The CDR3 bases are TGTGCCCTAGGTTCAAGGCTGAACACTGAAGCTTTCTTT. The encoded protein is CALGSRLNTEAFF.

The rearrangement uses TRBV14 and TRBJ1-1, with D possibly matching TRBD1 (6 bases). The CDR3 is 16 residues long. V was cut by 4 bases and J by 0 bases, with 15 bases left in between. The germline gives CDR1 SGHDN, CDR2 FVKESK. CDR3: CASSRRTAYMNTEAFF. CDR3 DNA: TGTGCCAGCAGCCGCCGGACAGCCTACATGAACACTGAAGCTTTCTTT.

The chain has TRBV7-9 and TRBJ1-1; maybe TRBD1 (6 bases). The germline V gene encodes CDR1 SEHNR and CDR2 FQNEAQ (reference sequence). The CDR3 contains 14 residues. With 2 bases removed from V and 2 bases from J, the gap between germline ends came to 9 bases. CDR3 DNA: TGTGCCAGCAGCTTACTACAGGGTAACACTGAAGCTTTCTTT. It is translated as CASSLLQGNTEAFF.

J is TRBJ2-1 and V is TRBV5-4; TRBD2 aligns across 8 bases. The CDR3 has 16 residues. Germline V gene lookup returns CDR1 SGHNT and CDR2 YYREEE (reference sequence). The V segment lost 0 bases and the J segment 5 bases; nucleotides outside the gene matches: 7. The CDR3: CASSLAGTRQDNEQFF. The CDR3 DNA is TGTGCCAGCAGCTTGGCCGGGACTAGACAAGACAATGAGCAGTTCTTC.

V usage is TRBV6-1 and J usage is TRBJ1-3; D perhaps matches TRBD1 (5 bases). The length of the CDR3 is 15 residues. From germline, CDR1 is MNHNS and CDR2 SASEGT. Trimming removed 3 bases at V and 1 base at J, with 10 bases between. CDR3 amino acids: CASSDGGGSGNTIYF. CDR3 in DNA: TGTGCCAGCAGTGACGGGGGGGGATCTGGAAACACCATATATTTT.

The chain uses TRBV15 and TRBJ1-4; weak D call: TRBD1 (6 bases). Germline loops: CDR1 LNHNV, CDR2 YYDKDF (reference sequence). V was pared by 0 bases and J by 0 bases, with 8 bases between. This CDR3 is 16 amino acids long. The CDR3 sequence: CATSRDYRATNEKLFF. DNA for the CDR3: TGTGCCACCAGCAGAGACTACAGGGCAACTAATGAAAAACTGTTTTTT.

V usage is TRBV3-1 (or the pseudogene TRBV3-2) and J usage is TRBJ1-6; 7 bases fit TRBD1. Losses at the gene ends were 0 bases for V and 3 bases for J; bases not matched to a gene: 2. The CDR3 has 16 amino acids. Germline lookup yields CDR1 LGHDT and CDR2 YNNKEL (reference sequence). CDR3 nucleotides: TGTGCCAGCAGCCAAGATAGACAGGGCTATAATTCACCCCTCCACTTT. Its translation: CASSQDRQGYNSPLHF.

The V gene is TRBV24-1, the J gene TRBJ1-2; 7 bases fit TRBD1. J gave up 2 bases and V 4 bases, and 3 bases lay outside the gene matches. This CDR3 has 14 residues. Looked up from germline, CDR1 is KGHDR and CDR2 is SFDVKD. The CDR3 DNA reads TGTGCCACCAGTGACCTGGGACAGAACTATGGCTACACCTTC. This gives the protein CATSDLGQNYGYTF.

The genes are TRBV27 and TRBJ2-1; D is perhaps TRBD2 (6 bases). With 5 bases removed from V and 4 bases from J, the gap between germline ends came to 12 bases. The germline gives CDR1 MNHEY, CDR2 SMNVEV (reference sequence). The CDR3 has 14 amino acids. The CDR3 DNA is TGTGCCAGCAGTCGGGACGGGGGTTACAATGAGCAGTTCTTC. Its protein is CASSRDGGYNEQFF.

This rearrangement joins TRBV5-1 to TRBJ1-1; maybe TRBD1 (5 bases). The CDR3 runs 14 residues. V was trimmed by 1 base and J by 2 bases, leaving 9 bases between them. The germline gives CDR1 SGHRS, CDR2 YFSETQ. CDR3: CASSLWGVNTEAFF. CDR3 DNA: TGCGCCAGCAGCTTGTGGGGGGTTAACACTGAAGCTTTCTTT.

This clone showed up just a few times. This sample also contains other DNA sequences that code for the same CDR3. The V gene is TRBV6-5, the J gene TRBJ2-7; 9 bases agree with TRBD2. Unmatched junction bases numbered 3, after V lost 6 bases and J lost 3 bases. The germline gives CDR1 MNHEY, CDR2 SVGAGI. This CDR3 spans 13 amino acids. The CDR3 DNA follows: TGTGCCAGCAGGAGAGCGGGAGGCTACGAGCAGTACTTC. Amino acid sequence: CASRRAGGYEQYF.

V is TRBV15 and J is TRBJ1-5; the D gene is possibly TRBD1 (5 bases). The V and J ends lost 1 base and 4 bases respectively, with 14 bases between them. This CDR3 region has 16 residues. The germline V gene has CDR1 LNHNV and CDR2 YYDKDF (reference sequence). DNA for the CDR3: TGTGCCACCAGCAGAGTTGAGGGACTGGGGAATCAGCCCCAGCATTTT. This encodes CATSRVEGLGNQPQHF.

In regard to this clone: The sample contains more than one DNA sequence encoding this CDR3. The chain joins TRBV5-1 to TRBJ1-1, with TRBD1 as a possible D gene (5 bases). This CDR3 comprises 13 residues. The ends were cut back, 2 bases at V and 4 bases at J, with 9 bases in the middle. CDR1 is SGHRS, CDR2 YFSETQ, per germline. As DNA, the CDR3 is TGCGCCAGCAGCTTAACCGGGGGCACTGAAGCTTTCTTT. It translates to CASSLTGGTEAFF.

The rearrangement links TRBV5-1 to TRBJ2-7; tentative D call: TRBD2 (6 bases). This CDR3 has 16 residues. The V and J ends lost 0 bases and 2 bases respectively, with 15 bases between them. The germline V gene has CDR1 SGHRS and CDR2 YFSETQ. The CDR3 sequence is CASSLGTGTRTYEQYF. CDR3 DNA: TGCGCCAGCAGCTTGGGGACCGGGACTCGGACCTACGAGCAGTACTTC.

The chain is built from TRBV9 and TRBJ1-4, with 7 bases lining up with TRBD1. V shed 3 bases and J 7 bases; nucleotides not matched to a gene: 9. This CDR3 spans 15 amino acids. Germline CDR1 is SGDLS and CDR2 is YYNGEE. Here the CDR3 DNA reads TGTGCCAGCAGCGGGGAAGGGGGCGGATTTGAAAAACTGTTTTTT. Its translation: CASSGEGGGFEKLFF.